The T cell receptor (beta chain) described here comes from a study of OX40 agonist ivuxolimab in advanced cancers. Study-level background: The costimulatory receptor OX40 (CD134) was targeted by ivuxolimab, a fully human IgG2 agonistic monoclonal antibody. Patients were allowed to have had prior anti-PD-1, anti-PD-L1 or anti-CTLA-4 therapy, and around 41% of the dose-escalation patients had previously received checkpoint inhibitors. The paper describes the monotherapy dose-escalation part (N ≈ 52 patients) of the phase I trial of ivuxolimab. Of the roughly 50 dose-escalation patients, hepatocellular carcinoma was present in approximately 20, melanoma in roughly 15, renal cell carcinoma in 9 and head and neck cancer in 9. The dose-escalation cohort was around 84% male with a mean age of about 65 years, ranging from roughly 20 to 85. Partial responses occurred in three dose-escalation patients, of whom one had hepatocellular carcinoma and two had cutaneous melanoma. Intravenous ivuxolimab was administered to patients every 2 weeks at six dose levels: 0.01, 0.1, 0.3, 1.5, 3 and 10 mg/kg. Peripheral TCRbeta sequencing aimed to test whether ivuxolimab altered TCR sequence diversity and caused clonal T-cell expansion.

By sample share, this clone is medium-sized (0.01 to 0.1%). The specificity of this receptor is unknown. One base away there is no much larger clone; base qualities are not given. On the study overall, not on this receptor specifically: At doses of 0.1 to 3.0 mg/kg, clonal expansion of both CD4+ and CD8+ blood T cells was observed from baseline to week 6. In partial responders in the 0.1-3.0 mg/kg groups, normalized peripheral clonal expansion was found to be among the lowest, especially among CD8+ T cells. After ivuxolimab, expanded clones were on average more numerous among CD8+ T cells than among CD4+ T cells. Low levels of normalized T-cell clonal expansion were also seen in some patients who did not respond. Which antigens the clonally expanded peripheral T cells were specific for was not determined.

Genomic DNA was extracted from sorted cells for sequencing of the TCRbeta CDR3 region. The immunoSEQ Assay was used for sequencing of TCRbeta CDR3 regions. In its TCRdb copy, this immuneACCESS table keeps in-frame sequences only and misses some clones. Where compared with another copy, unresolved V genes explain less than half of these, and the others have no known cause. In this sample the table shows tens of thousands of clones, 84% of which occur a single time. Of the sample, 10% to 15% falls within the top ten clones. Patients with autoimmune disease history or receiving systemic immunosuppression were excluded from the trial. Peripheral blood for TCR sequencing was collected from all dose cohorts at baseline, on cycle 4 day 1, and on cycle 7 day 1. The samples were drawn from a first-in-human, open-label, multicenter phase I dose-escalation trial of ivuxolimab. Adults with locally advanced or metastatic head and neck squamous cell, hepatocellular, melanoma or renal cell carcinoma were enrolled in the trial. Before TCR sequencing, CD4+ T cells and CD8+ T cells from peripheral blood were sorted into separate populations.

Taken from cysteine to phenylalanine, the CDR3 has 15 residues. Only the CDR3 region is kept as DNA, spanning 45 bases read in frame from base 1. Trimming takes 2 bases off V and 1 base off J; junction bases not matched to a gene: 1. The germline V gene supplies CDR1 LGHNA and CDR2 YNFKEQ. The receptor comes from an adult with an advanced solid tumor such as melanoma, head and neck, liver or kidney cancer. Here the sequenced sample was CD4+ or CD8+ T cells sorted from blood, taken in a trial of the OX40 agonist ivuxolimab. The rearrangement combines TRBV4-2 with TRBJ2-5; 10 bases in between match TRBD2. The sequence in DNA is TGTGCCAGCAGCCAAAAGCGGGAGGGCCAAGAGACCCAGTACTTC. It codes for CASSQKREGQETQYF.